This T cell receptor beta chain was identified in a study of response to subunit inactivated influenza vaccine. Regarding the study as a whole: It was the authors' suggestion that each seasonal influenza vaccination recruits few new T cells.

This clonotype occurred a few times. What it binds is unknown. Germline values: CDR1 SGHTA, CDR2 FQGNSA. This CDR3 has 13 amino acids. Trimming shortened V by 5 bases and J by 0 bases, and 7 bases separated the two germline ends. TCRdb re-called the RT-PCR reads through MiXCR, storing one row per CDR3 protein. The repertoire consists of approximately 310,000 distinct CDR3 sequences, with 20% to 25% occurring once and the leading ten covering about 10%. This receptor was identified in a man aged 45 to 70 who received an inactivated influenza vaccine. The material was PBMCs from blood, obtained approximately 20 months after vaccination. The rearrangement links TRBV7-2 to TRBJ1-2; D not certain. The CDR3 DNA sequence: TGTGCCAGCAGCCACGCCGCTAACTATGGCTACACCTTC. Translating gives CASSHAANYGYTF.